This entry lists 3 T cell receptor beta chains sequenced from one sample in a study of post-analysis software for immune sequencing data. Notes on the study in general: Patients carried a few TRBV segments more frequently than controls did, and TRBV5-6, TRBV5-1 and TRBV20-1 were among them.

These TCRs are of unknown antigen specificity. Incorporated into the TCR beta cDNA libraries were unique molecular identifiers, which served to reduce PCR and sequencing biases. TCRdb fed the PCR reads into MiXCR, producing one record per CDR3 protein. The table has 350,000 to 450,000 distinct CDR3 sequences, 39% seen once; the top ten hold about 8%. Sequenced material: blood. These receptors came from a girl under 10 years old with multiple sclerosis.

This chain links TRBV29-1 with TRBJ1-5; no reliable D call. The V end was cut by 3 bases, the J end by 1 base, with 7 bases between. This CDR3 contains 13 residues. CDR1 is SQVTM and CDR2 is ANQGSEA in the germline V gene. CDR3 nucleotide sequence: TGCAGCGTTGAGGAGGGCAGCAATCAGCCCCAGCATTTT. As protein: CSVEEGSNQPQHF.

This clonotype has more than one count but fewer than ten. The rearrangement links TRBV2 to TRBJ2-3; the match to TRBD2 covers 8 bases. Germline CDR1 reads SNHLY; CDR2 reads FYNNEI. Trimming removed 7 bases from V and 2 bases from J; junction bases left unmatched: 11. The length of the CDR3 is 16 residues. CDR3 in DNA: TGTGCCAGCAACGGAAGGGGTAGCGGGGACACAGATACGCAGTATTTT. Protein: CASNGRGSGDTDTQYF.

This clonotype was seen only once. The chain couples TRBV3-1 to TRBJ1-2; D remains ambiguous. The CDR3 runs 14 residues. V lost 0 bases to trimming and J lost 8 bases, with 13 bases between them. Germline CDR1 is LGHDT and CDR2 is YNNKEL (reference sequence). The CDR3 protein is CASSQDLDEEGYTF. Here the CDR3 DNA reads TGTGCCAGCAGCCAAGATCTAGATGAGGAAGGCTACACCTTC.